This TCR beta chain was obtained from a study of vaccination effects on CD4 cells after COVID-19. The ViraFEST assay expanded antigen-specific CD4+ T cells with viral peptide pools before sequencing. CD4+ T cells were isolated after roughly nine days of culture. Participants got two doses of BNT162b2 or mRNA-1273 vaccine. People in the vaccine group had not been infected with SARS-CoV-2 before, and their nucleocapsid antibodies were negative. Researchers reported culturing 2 million or so PBMC in each well, adding around 10 IU/ml IL-2 and about 9.5 ug/ml peptides. Study-wide results and limits: Cross-reaction with common cold coronaviruses was seen in only 1 of 255 vaccine-induced clones from healthy vaccinees. Late in the post-vaccination period, infection-induced and vaccine-induced clones underwent marked clonal contraction.

On this clone itself: The antigen is undetermined.

Sequencing was performed with immunoSEQ multiplex PCR; in TCRdb, only in-frame clones are kept and a portion is missing. This sample has tens of thousands of clones, with roughly four fifths found just once. In germline, CDR1 is LNHDA, CDR2 SQIVND (reference sequence). CDR3 size: 14 residues. V was shortened by 2 bases and J by 5 bases, with 12 bases between the two germline ends. The receptor comes from a human donor who received a COVID-19 vaccine. The chain links TRBV19 to TRBJ2-5; the D gene is possibly TRBD1 (5 bases). Sequences were derived from CD4+ T cells from PBMCs cultured with HCoV-229E spike peptides, sampled after COVID-19 vaccination. The DNA for the CDR3 is TGTGCCAGTAGTATACAGGGTAGGCAGGAGACCCAGTACTTC. Its translation: CASSIQGRQETQYF.